Listed below are T cell receptor beta chains from one sample, sequenced in a study of blood T cell repertoires in COVID-19. The protocol was immunoSEQ multiplex PCR, while the TCRdb copy is restricted to in-frame clones and leaves out a portion. The data show 120,000 or so clones, 74% seen once. The specimen sequenced was peripheral blood. These receptors originate from a man aged 55-75 years with acute or convalescent COVID-19. The CDR3 runs from the conserved cysteine through the conserved F or W. D genes are given only for firm matches. The size entry is marked missing in some rows and otherwise reads once, few, many or a size class.

v_gene	abundance	j_gene	d_gene	len	CDR3aa	CDR3nt
TRBV30	-	TRBJ1-4	-	13	CAWSAGDYEKLFF	TGTGCCTGGAGCGCAGGGGATTATGAAAAACTGTTTTTT
TRBV12-3/TRBV12-4	-	TRBJ1-2	-	13	CASRKRENYGYTF	TGTGCCAGCAGGAAACGGGAAAACTATGGCTACACCTTC
TRBV2	-	TRBJ1-2	TRBD1	12	CASRGQGSGYTF	TGTGCCAGCAGGGGACAGGGCTCGGGCTACACCTTC
TRBV5-6	few	TRBJ2-3	TRBD2	18	CASSWRASGRSSTDTQYF	TGTGCCAGCAGTTGGAGGGCTAGCGGGAGATCTAGCACAGATACGCAGTATTTT
TRBV7-2	few	TRBJ1-2	-	15	CASSLVAGVRNGYTF	TGTGCCAGCAGCTTAGTGGCAGGGGTCCGCAATGGCTACACCTTC
TRBV28	-	TRBJ1-4	-	13	CASSGGRDEKLFF	TGTGCCAGTTCGGGGGGGAGGGATGAAAAACTGTTTTTT
TRBV25-1	-	TRBJ2-4	TRBD2	12	CAAAGGGNIQYF	TGTGCCGCCGCCGGGGGGGGGAACATTCAGTACTTC
TRBV6-5	-	TRBJ2-3	-	12	CASSSGTDTQYF	TGTGCCAGTTCCTCGGGGACAGATACGCAGTATTTT
TRBV7-3	-	TRBJ1-3	TRBD1	15	CASSLGTGSGNTIYF	TGTGCCAGCAGCTTGGGGACAGGGTCTGGAAACACCATATATTTT
TRBV30	-	TRBJ1-1	TRBD1	13	CAWSEQGTGEAFF	TGTGCCTGGAGCGAACAGGGGACAGGTGAAGCTTTCTTT
TRBV3-1/TRBV3-2	-	TRBJ1-6	-	14	CASRPSSYNSPLHF	TGTGCCAGCAGACCGAGCTCCTATAATTCACCCCTCCACTTT
TRBV14	few	TRBJ1-5	TRBD1	13	CASSGTGTQPQHF	TGTGCCAGCAGCGGGACAGGGACTCAGCCCCAGCATTTT
TRBV19	few	TRBJ1-2	-	13	CASTTDRNYGYTF	TGTGCCAGTACAACTGACAGGAACTATGGCTACACCTTC
TRBV7-3	-	TRBJ1-1	TRBD1	19	CASSLTPRPGQGANTEAFF	TGTGCCAGCAGCTTAACCCCCCGGCCGGGACAGGGCGCAAACACTGAAGCTTTCTTT
TRBV5-1	few	TRBJ1-1	TRBD1	13	CASSLQGAFEAFF	TGCGCCAGCAGCCTGCAGGGGGCCTTTGAAGCTTTCTTT
TRBV6-6	-	TRBJ1-4	-	13	CASSYAGNEKLFF	TGTGCCAGCAGTTATGCGGGGAATGAAAAACTGTTTTTT
TRBV7-2	-	TRBJ1-1	-	13	CASSLDAGTEAFF	TGTGCCAGCAGCTTAGATGCGGGGACTGAAGCTTTCTTT
TRBV5-1	-	TRBJ1-2	TRBD1	14	CASSEGQGSYGYTF	TGCGCCAGCAGCGAGGGACAGGGTAGCTATGGCTACACCTTC
TRBV20-1	-	TRBJ2-5	-	11	CSAPSRGTQYF	TGCAGTGCTCCAAGCCGAGGGACCCAGTACTTC
TRBV7-9	-	TRBJ1-5	TRBD1	14	CASSAQGAYQPQHF	TGTGCCAGCAGCGCCCAGGGGGCCTATCAGCCCCAGCATTTT
TRBV28	-	TRBJ1-1	-	17	CASILEGRAGMNTEAFF	TGTGCCAGCATCCTCGAGGGGAGGGCGGGGATGAACACTGAAGCTTTCTTT
TRBV6-5	-	TRBJ2-7	-	14	CASAFGGSSYEQYF	TGTGCCAGCGCCTTTGGGGGGTCCTCCTACGAGCAGTACTTC
TRBV6-1	-	TRBJ2-4	TRBD1	15	CASSELRQGLNIQYF	TGTGCCAGCAGTGAATTAAGACAGGGGTTAAACATTCAGTACTTC
TRBV24-1	once	TRBJ2-2	TRBD2	19	CATSDLHRTGGPRTGELFF	TGTGCCACCAGTGATTTGCATCGAACGGGGGGGCCGAGGACCGGGGAGCTGTTTTTT